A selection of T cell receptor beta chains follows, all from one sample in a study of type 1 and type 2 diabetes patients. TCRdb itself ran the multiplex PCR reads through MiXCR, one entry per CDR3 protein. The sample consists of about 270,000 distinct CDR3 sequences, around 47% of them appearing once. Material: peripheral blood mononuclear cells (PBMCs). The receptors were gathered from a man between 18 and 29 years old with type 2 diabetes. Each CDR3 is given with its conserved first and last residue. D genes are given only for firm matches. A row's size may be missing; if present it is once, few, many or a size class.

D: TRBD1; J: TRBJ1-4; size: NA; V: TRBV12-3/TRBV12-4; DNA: TGTGCCAGCAGTTTAGCCGGGACAGGGGTTAACGAACTGTTTTTT; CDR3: CASSLAGTGVNELFF
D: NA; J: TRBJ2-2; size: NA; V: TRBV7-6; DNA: TGTGCCAGCAGCGCCTCCTCGGGGAAAGGGGCCGGGGAGCTGTTTTTT; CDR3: CASSASSGKGAGELFF
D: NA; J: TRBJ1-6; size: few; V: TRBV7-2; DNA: TGTGCCAGCAGCTTAAGAGGTTCACCCCTCCACTTT; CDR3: CASSLRGSPLHF
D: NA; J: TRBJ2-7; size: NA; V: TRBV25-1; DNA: TGTGCCAGCTCACAGGAGATGCCCGAGCAGTACTTC; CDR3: CASSQEMPEQYF
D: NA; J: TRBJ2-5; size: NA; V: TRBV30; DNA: TGTGCCTGGCTACCCAGGGTTTTTGGAGAGACCCAGTACTTC; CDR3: CAWLPRVFGETQYF
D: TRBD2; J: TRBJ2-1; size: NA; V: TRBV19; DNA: TGTGCCAGTAGTATAGGCGGGGGGGTTGATTACAATGAGCAGTTCTTC; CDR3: CASSIGGGVDYNEQFF
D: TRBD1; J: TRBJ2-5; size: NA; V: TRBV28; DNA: TGTGCCAGCAGTCCCGGGACAGAAATTGAAGAGACCCAGTACTTC; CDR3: CASSPGTEIEETQYF
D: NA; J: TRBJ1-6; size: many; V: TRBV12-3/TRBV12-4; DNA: TGTGCCAGCAGGGGGCACCCATCCTATAATTCACCCCTCCACTTT; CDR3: CASRGHPSYNSPLHF
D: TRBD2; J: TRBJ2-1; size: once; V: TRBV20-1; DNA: TGCAGTGCTAGAGGGCCGGTTCCTAGTGGGAGGGCCCTTGGTGAGCAGTTCTTC; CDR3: CSARGPVPSGRALGEQFF
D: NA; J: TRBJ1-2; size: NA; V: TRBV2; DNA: TGTGCCAGCAGTGAAGAGGGAATCAGTGGCTACACCTTC; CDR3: CASSEEGISGYTF
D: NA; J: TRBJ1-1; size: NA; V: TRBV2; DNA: TGTGCCAGTGGGAAGGGCACTGAAGCTTTCTTT; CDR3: CASGKGTEAFF
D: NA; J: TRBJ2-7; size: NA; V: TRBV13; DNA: TGTGCCAGCAGCCCTCCCGACGGTCAGGATCGGGAGCAGTACTTC; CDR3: CASSPPDGQDREQYF
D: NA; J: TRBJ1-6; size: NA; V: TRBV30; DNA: TGTGCCTGGAGTGTACGGGGTAGGGGAAATTCACCCCTCCACTTT; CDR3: CAWSVRGRGNSPLHF
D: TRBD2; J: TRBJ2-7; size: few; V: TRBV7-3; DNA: TGTGCCAGCAGTTCGGGGGGGGGTTACGAGCAGTACTTC; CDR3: CASSSGGGYEQYF
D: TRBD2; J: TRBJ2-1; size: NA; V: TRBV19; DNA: TGTGCCAGCCTAACTAGCGGTCTATCCTACAATGAGCAGTTCTTC; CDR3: CASLTSGLSYNEQFF
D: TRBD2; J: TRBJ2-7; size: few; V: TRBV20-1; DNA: TGCAGTGCTAAGAAGGGACTAGCTTCGACCTACGAGCAGTACTTC; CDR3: CSAKKGLASTYEQYF
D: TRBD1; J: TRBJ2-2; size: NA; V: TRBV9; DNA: TGTGCCAGCAGCGATCGGACAGGTAGTCCCGGGGAGCTGTTTTTT; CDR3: CASSDRTGSPGELFF
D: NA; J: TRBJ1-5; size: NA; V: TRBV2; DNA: TGTGCCAGCAGGGGGAATAATCAGCCCCAGCATTTT; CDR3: CASRGNNQPQHF
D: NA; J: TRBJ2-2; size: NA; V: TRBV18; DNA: TGTGCCAGCTCACCAGCCACTAGGAACACCGGGGAGCTGTTTTTT; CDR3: CASSPATRNTGELFF
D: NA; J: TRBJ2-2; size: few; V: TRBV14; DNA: TGTGCCAGCAGCCAAGTCCACACCGGGGAGCTGTTTTTT; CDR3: CASSQVHTGELFF
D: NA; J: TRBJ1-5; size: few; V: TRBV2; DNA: TGTGCCAGCAGTGATAGGTCAGGAGTTCAGCCCCAGCATTTT; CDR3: CASSDRSGVQPQHF
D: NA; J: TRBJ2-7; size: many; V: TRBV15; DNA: TGTGCCACCAGCAGAGAGAGGCCTTACGAGCAGTACTTC; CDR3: CATSRERPYEQYF
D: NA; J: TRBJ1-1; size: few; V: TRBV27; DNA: TGTGCCAGCAGTTTCAAGCTGAACACTGAAGCTTTCTTT; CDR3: CASSFKLNTEAFF
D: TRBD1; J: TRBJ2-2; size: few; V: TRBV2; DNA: TGTGCCAGCAGCCGGGACAGGGAAGACACCGGGGAGCTGTTTTTT; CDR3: CASSRDREDTGELFF
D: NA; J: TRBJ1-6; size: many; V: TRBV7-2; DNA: TGTGCCAGCAGCTTAGCGGGCGGATCAGACGGACCCCTCCACTTT; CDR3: CASSLAGGSDGPLHF
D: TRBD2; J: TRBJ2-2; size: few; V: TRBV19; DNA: TGTGCCAGTAGTGTTAGCGGGAGCGGGGCCGGGGAGCTGTTTTTT; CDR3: CASSVSGSGAGELFF
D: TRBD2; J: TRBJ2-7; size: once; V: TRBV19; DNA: TGTGCCAGTGCTAGCGGCTCCTACGAGCAGTACTTC; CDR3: CASASGSYEQYF
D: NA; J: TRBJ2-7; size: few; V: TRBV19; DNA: TGTGCCAGTAGTACGACAGGGACTAACTACGAGCAGTACTTC; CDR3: CASSTTGTNYEQYF
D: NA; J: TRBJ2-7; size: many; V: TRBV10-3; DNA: TGTGCCATCAGTGCCATTCGGGCAGGGAAAATGCAAGAGCAGTACTTC; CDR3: CAISAIRAGKMQEQYF
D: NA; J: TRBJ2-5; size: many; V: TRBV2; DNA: TGTGCCAGCAGTGATAAGGCAGCCTTGTACTTC; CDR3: CASSDKAALYF
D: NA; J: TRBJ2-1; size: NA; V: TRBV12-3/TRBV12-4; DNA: TGTGCCAGCAGTTTAGCGACTCCCTCCTACAATGAGCAGTTCTTC; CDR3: CASSLATPSYNEQFF
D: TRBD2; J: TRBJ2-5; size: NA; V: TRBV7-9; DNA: TGTGCCAGCGGCTTAAACGGGGAGGGGTGGGAACCCCAGTACTTC; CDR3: CASGLNGEGWEPQYF
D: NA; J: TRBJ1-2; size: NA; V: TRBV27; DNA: TGTGCCAGCAGTCCGGGAACGGATTTTGGAGGCTACACCTTC; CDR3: CASSPGTDFGGYTF
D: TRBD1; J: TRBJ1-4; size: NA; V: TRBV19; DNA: TGTGCCAGTAGTGGGCAGGGGGCAAAACTGTTTTTT; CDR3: CASSGQGAKLFF
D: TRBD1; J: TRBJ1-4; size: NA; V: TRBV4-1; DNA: TGCGCCAGCAGCCACCGCCTCGACAGGGGGAGCCGAATTAATGAAAAACTGTTTTTT; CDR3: CASSHRLDRGSRINEKLFF
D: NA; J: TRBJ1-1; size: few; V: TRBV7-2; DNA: TGTGCCAGCAGCTTAGATCGTGAGGAGGAGGCTTTCTTT; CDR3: CASSLDREEEAFF
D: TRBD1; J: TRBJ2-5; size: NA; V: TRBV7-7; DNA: TGTGCTAGCAGCTTAGGCCCGACAGGGCAAGAGACCCAGTACTTC; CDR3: CASSLGPTGQETQYF
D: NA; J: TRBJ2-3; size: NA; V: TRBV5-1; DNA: TGCGCCAGCAGCCCAGGCGGCACAGATACGCAGTGTTTT; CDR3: CASSPGGTDTQCF
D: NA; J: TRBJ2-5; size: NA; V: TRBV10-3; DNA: TGTGCCAGCAGTTACCCTGAGCAGGGAGAGACCCAGTACTTC; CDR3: CASSYPEQGETQYF
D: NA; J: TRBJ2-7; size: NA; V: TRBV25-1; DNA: TGCGCCAGCAGTGAGTCAGGAAGGCTCGAGCAGTACTTC; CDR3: CASSESGRLEQYF
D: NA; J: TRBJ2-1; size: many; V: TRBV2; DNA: TGTGCCAGCAACGGGGCCAGCTCCAATGAGCAGTTCTTC; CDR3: CASNGASSNEQFF
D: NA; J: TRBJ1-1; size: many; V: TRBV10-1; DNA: TGCGCCAGCAGTGGTAGCAGGATCAGCACTGAAGCTTTCTTT; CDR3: CASSGSRISTEAFF
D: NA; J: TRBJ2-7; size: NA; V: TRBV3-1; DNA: TGTGCCAGCAGCCAAGATATTGCCGCGGTCATCTACGAGCAGTACTTC; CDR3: CASSQDIAAVIYEQYF